This T cell receptor beta chain was recovered during a study of blood T cell repertoires in COVID-19. Overall study: Specimens from acute and convalescent COVID-19 originated in the United States, Italy and Spain. PBMCs, B-cell-depleted T cells, or T cells were the source of the cDNA or gDNA that made up the material.

Original processing notes: Cell counts per sample came from amplifying reference gene primers. Sequencing used immunoSEQ multiplex PCR; TCRdb keeps in-frame clones, though not all of them. Clonal size and the V and J genes are those of that table, whereas D and trimming came from the DNA. The sample has some 200,000 clones; roughly nine tenths are singletons. V lost 4 bases to trimming and J lost 2 bases, with 9 bases between them. This CDR3 is built from 13 residues. Germline loops: CDR1 MNHEY, CDR2 SVGAGI. One Seattle source followed patients from active infection through their disease course. What was sequenced was peripheral blood. The genes are TRBV6-5 and TRBJ2-7, with D hard to call. This TCR derives from a woman in her fifties or sixties with COVID-19, enrolled during active disease. CDR3 amino acids: CASSSGQTYEQYF. CDR3 in DNA: TGTGCCAGCAGTTCTGGCCAGACCTACGAGCAGTACTTC.